The 11 T cell receptor beta chains below come from one sample, sequenced in a study of breast tumors, draining lymph nodes, adjacent tissues. TCRdb ran MiXCR on the multiplex PCR reads and lists one entry per CDR3 protein. Of over 20,000 distinct CDR3 sequences listed, about 30% are singletons. What was sequenced was breast tumor tissue. These TCRs come from a female donor with breast cancer. Some clones in this sample may be carry-over from other donors' samples.

This clonotype has at least ten counts. The rearrangement joins TRBV6-5 to TRBJ1-6, with a weak D call TRBD1 (6 bases). Germline assignment: CDR1 MNHEY and CDR2 SVGAGI. Trimming took 1 base from V and 7 from J, leaving 8 bases between them. This CDR3 region has 14 residues. CDR3 in DNA: TGTGCCAGCAGTTACTTACAGGGAAATTCACCCCTCCACTTT. Its translation: CASSYLQGNSPLHF.

Points on this clonotype: A much larger clone is a single base away; this may be a read error. The V gene is TRBV6-5, the J gene TRBJ2-1; D perhaps matches TRBD1 (6 bases). The germline gives CDR1 MNHEY, CDR2 SVGAGI. The CDR3 is 14 residues long. CDR3 nucleotides: TGTGCCGGCAGTTACCAATCGGACAGATGGCAGCAGTTCTTC. Residues: CAGSYQSDRWQQFF.

This clonotype has ten or more counts. The chain combines TRBV7-2 with TRBJ2-1, with a possible D match to TRBD2 (8 bases). Germline CDR1 reads SGHTA; CDR2 reads FQGNSA. CDR3 length: 19 amino acids. The V gene lost 1 base and the J gene lost 1 base, with 20 bases spanning the gap. The CDR3 here is CASSLDGGDSPASYNEQFF. The DNA of the CDR3 is TGTGCCAGCAGCTTAGACGGGGGGGACAGCCCAGCTTCCTACAATGAGCAGTTCTTC.

There are many counts of this clonotype. The chain is built from TRBV7-2 and TRBJ1-2, with 8 bases aligning to TRBD1. Germline CDR1 and CDR2: SGHTA and FQGNSA. The CDR3 consists of 12 residues. V shed 4 bases, J shed 10 bases, and the junction held 5 bases outside the gene matches. CDR3 in DNA: TGTGCCAGCAGCTCCCCAGGGGGCCACTACACCTTC. Translating it yields CASSSPGGHYTF. Drawing the rest from reference TRBV7-2 and TRBJ1-2, the complete variable domain is GAGVSQSPSNKVTEKGKDVELRCDPISGHTALYWYRQSLGQGLEFLIYFQGNSAPDKSGLPSDRFSAERTGGSVSTLTIQRTQQEDSAVYLCASSSPGGHYTFGSGTRLTVV.

V and J are TRBV5-6 and TRBJ1-6, with 11 bases fitting TRBD1. J gave up 7 bases and V 2 bases, and 2 bases lay outside the gene matches. This CDR3 spans 15 amino acids. The germline V gene encodes CDR1 SGHDT and CDR2 YYEEEE. CDR3 sequence (DNA): TGTGCCAGCAGCTTCGGGGACAGGGGGAATTCACCCCTCCACTTT. Encoded protein: CASSFGDRGNSPLHF.

This clonotype was seen a handful of times. A much bigger clone sits one base away, suggesting this may be a read error. V usage is TRBV9 and J usage is TRBJ1-5, with D perhaps matching TRBD1 (6 bases). The CDR3 extends over 15 amino acids. Germline lookup yields CDR1 SGDLS and CDR2 YYNGEE. The CDR3 DNA reads as TGTGCCAGCAGCGTAGGGGACACTAGCAATCGGCCCCAGCATTTT. Its translation: CASSVGDTSNRPQHF.

This clonotype was seen at least ten times. The chain is built from TRBV29-1 and TRBJ1-5, with 11 bases fitting TRBD1. The V gene end was trimmed by 4 bases and the J gene end by 5 bases; junction bases not matched to a gene: 7. Germline V gives CDR1 SQVTM, CDR2 ANQGSEA. The length of the CDR3 is 15 residues. The CDR3 here is CSVVDPGQGDQPQHF. The CDR3 bases are TGCAGCGTTGTCGACCCGGGACAGGGGGATCAGCCCCAGCATTTT.

This clonotype was recorded many times. V usage is TRBV6-2 or TRBV6-3 and J usage is TRBJ2-5; D remains unclear. The CDR3 length is 15 residues. Deletions cut 7 bases from V and 2 bases from J, with 17 bases between. Germline V gives CDR1 MNHEY, CDR2 SVGEGT. The chain's CDR3 is CASISLFVQQETQYF. CDR3 nucleotides: TGTGCCAGCATATCTCTGTTTGTGCAGCAAGAGACCCAGTACTTC.

The CDR3 DNA is TGTGCCAGCAGCTCGCATCACGAGCAGTACTTC. Protein product: CASSSHHEQYF. J is TRBJ2-7 and V is TRBV7-9; D remains unclear. V was clipped by 4 bases and J by 5 bases, with 6 bases between them. The CDR3 is 11 residues long. The germline CDR1 and CDR2 sequences are SEHNR and FQNEAQ (reference sequence).

By share, this clonotype counts as medium-sized. The rearrangement joins TRBV12-3 or TRBV12-4 to TRBJ2-7; 7 bases align to TRBD1. The CDR3 has 13 amino acids. V dropped 5 bases and J dropped 4; count of bases not matched to a gene: 5. CDR3 nucleotides: TGTGCCAGCAGTGTGTCAGGGGGATACGAGCAGTACTTC. Amino acids: CASSVSGGYEQYF.

This clonotype is large (0.1 to 1%). The rearrangement links TRBV4-2 to TRBJ2-7; maybe TRBD2 (6 bases). CDR1 LGHNA and CDR2 YNFKEQ come from the germline V gene. This CDR3 has 16 residues. Trimming left V 4 bases short and J 0 bases short, with 16 bases between. The DNA for the CDR3 is TGTGCCAGCAGCCCCCAGCGAGCCGGGAGCTCCTACGAGCAGTACTTC. Its protein product is CASSPQRAGSSYEQYF.